The 3 T cell receptor beta chains presented below share a single source sample, sequenced in a study of cytomegalovirus exposure and HLA in healthy donors. Primers included in the PCR were 60 Vbeta and 13 Jbeta primers. Using immunoSEQ multiplex PCR, the repertoire was profiled, and TCRdb retains in-frame clones only, with some absent. The sample holds approximately 160,000 clones; roughly 78% are singletons and the top ten take under 15%. Sequencing was performed on PBMCs. The receptor set was obtained from a woman between 50 and 59 years old in good health and CMV-seropositive.

This clone has just a few counts. This chain joins TRBV6-1 and TRBJ1-2, with D unresolved. V was cut by 4 bases and J by 2 bases, with 17 bases left in between. CDR1 MNHNS and CDR2 SASEGT come from the germline V gene. The CDR3 has 16 residues. The CDR3 region is CASSAFGGRYNYGYTF. CDR3 DNA sequence: TGTGCCAGCAGTGCCTTTGGAGGGAGGTACAACTATGGCTACACCTTC.

The chain has TRBV19 and TRBJ1-6; D gene uncertain. Trimming shortened V by 0 bases and J by 13 bases, and 10 bases separated the two germline ends. The germline V gene encodes CDR1 LNHDA and CDR2 SQIVND (reference sequence). The CDR3 has 13 amino acids. The CDR3 loop is CASSIESNLPLHF. CDR3 sequence (DNA): TGTGCCAGTAGTATAGAATCTAATCTCCCCCTCCACTTT.

In this sample, this clone turned up a few times. The genes are TRBV6-1 and TRBJ1-5; maybe TRBD1 (5 bases). This CDR3 contains 13 residues. V was trimmed by 3 bases and J by 7 bases, leaving 10 bases between them. Germline CDR1 and CDR2: MNHNS and SASEGT. The DNA for the CDR3 is TGTGCCAGCAGTGACAGGGTAAACCAGCCCCAGCATTTT. Its translation is CASSDRVNQPQHF.